The clone carrying this TCR beta chain has just a few counts. When the RNA was reverse transcribed, random hexamers were used with an input of roughly 0.45 to 1 ug. Amplification of the TCR beta CDR3 was carried out by immunoSEQ multiplex PCR, which spanned a total of 54 Vbeta and 13 Jbeta segments. TCRdb re-derived calls from the immunoSEQ multiplex PCR reads in MiXCR, one entry per CDR3 protein. The sample contains tens of thousands of distinct CDR3 sequences, 80% to 95% of which appear only once. The length of the CDR3 is 16 residues. Germline V gene data show CDR1 as SQVTM and CDR2 as ANQGSEA. V dropped 6 bases and J dropped 7 bases, with 28 bases sitting between them. This sample is drawn from a study of CD8 T cells in Susac syndrome. It was healthy donors who served as the controls, matched for age and sex. Bulk CD8+ and CD4+ cells came from magnetic negative isolation; CD8+ TEMRA by FACS.

The receptor was isolated from a human donor in good health. Sequenced: CD8+ T cells from PBMCs. This rearrangement joins TRBV29-1 to TRBJ2-7, with D maybe TRBD2 (6 bases). CDR3 in amino acids: CSVALRTSLTPKEQYF. The CDR3, as DNA: TGCAGCGTGGCCCTTCGTACTAGCTTGACTCCTAAGGAGCAGTACTTC.